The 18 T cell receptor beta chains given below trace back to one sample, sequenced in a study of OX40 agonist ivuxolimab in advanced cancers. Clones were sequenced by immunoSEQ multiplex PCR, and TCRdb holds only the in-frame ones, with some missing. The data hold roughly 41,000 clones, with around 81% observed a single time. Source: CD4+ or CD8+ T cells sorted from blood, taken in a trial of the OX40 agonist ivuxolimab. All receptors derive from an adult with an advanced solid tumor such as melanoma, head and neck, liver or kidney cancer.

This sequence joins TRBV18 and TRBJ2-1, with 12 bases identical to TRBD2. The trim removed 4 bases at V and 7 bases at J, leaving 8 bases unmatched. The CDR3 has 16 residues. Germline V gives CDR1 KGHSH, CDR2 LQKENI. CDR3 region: CASSRLAGGLGNEQFF. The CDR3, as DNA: TGTGCCAGCTCACGGCTAGCGGGAGGGCTAGGGAATGAGCAGTTCTTC. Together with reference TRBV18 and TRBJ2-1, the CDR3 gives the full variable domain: NAGVMQNPRHLVRRRGQEARLRCSPMKGHSHVYWYRQLPEEGLKFMVYLQKENIIDESGMPKERFSAEFPKEGPSILRIQQVVRGDSAAYFCASSRLAGGLGNEQFFGPGTRLTVL.

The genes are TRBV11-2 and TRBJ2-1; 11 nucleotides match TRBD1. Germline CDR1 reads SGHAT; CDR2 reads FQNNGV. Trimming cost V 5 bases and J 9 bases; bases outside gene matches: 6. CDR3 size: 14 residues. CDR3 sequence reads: CASSPRTGGTEQFF. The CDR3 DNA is TGTGCCAGCAGCCCAAGGACAGGGGGCACTGAGCAGTTCTTC.

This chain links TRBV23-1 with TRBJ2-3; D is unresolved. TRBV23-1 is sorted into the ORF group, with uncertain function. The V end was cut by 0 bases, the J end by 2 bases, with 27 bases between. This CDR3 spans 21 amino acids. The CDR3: CASSQSPLSRYTPQDTDTQYF. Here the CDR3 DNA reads TGCGCCAGCAGTCAATCCCCCCTGTCGCGTTACACCCCGCAAGACACAGATACGCAGTATTTT.

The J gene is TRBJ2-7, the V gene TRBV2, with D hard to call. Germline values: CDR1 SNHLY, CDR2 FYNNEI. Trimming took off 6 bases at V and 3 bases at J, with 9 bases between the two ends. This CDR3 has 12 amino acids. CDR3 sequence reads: CASRTGLYEQYF. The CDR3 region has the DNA TGTGCCAGCAGAACGGGTCTCTACGAGCAGTACTTC.

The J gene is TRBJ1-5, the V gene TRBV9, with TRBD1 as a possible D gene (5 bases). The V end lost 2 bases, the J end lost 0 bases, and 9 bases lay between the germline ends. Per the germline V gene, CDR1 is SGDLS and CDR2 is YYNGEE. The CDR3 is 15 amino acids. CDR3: CASSVGLYSNQPQHF. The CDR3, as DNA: TGTGCCAGCAGCGTGGGACTTTATAGCAATCAGCCCCAGCATTTT. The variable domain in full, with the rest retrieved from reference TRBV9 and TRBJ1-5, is DSGVTQTPKHLITATGQRVTLRCSPRSGDLSVYWYQQSLDQGLQFLIQYYNGEERAKGNILERFSAQQFPDLHSELNLSSLELGDSALYFCASSVGLYSNQPQHFGDGTRLSIL.

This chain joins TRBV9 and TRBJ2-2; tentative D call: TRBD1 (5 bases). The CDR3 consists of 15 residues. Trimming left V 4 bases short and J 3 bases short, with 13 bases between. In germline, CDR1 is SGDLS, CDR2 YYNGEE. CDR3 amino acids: CASSPIRGDTGELFF. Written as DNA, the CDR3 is TGTGCCAGCAGCCCGATAAGGGGCGACACCGGGGAGCTGTTTTTT.

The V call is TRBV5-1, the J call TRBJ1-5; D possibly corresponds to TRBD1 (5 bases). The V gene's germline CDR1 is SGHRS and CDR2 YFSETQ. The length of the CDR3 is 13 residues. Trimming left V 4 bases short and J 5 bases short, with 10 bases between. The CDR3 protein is CASSEDSYQPQHF. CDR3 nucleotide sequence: TGCGCCAGCAGCGAAGACAGTTATCAGCCCCAGCATTTT.

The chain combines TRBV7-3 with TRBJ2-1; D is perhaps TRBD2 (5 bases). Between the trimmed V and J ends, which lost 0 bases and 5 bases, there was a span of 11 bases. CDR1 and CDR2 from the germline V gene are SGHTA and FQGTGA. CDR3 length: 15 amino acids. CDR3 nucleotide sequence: TGTGCCAGCAGCTTAACTGGTGGGAGTAACAATGAGCAGTTCTTC. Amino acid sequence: CASSLTGGSNNEQFF.

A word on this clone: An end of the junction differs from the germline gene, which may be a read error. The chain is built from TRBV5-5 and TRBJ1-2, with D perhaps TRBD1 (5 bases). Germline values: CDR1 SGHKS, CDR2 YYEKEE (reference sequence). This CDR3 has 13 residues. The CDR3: CASTLTVNYGYTF. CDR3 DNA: TGTGCCAGCACCTTGACAGTTAACTATGGCTACACCTTC.

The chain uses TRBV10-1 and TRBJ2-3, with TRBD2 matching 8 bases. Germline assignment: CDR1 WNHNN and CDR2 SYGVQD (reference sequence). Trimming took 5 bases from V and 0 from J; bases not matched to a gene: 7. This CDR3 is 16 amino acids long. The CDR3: CASSPIAGTSTDTQYF. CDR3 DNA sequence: TGCGCCAGCAGTCCAATAGCGGGAACTAGCACAGATACGCAGTATTTT.

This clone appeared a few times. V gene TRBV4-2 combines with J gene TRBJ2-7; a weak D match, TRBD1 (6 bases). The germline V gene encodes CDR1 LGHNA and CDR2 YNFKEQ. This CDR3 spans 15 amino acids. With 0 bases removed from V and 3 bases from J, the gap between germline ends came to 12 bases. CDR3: CASSQDSTGHYEQYF. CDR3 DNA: TGTGCCAGCAGCCAAGATTCAACAGGGCACTACGAGCAGTACTTC.

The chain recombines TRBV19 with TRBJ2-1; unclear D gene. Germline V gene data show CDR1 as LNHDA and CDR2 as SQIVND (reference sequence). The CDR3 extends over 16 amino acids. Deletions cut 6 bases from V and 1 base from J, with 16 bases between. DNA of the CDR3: TGTGCCAGTAGGAACACCGACTGGGCTTCCTACAATGAGCAGTTCTTC. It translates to CASRNTDWASYNEQFF.

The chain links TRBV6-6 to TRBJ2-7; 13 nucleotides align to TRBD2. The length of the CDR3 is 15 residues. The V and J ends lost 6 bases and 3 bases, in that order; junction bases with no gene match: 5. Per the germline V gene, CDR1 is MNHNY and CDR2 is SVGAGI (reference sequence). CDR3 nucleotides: TGTGCCAGCAGCGACGGACTAGCGGGAGACTACGAGCAGTACTTC. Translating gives CASSDGLAGDYEQYF.

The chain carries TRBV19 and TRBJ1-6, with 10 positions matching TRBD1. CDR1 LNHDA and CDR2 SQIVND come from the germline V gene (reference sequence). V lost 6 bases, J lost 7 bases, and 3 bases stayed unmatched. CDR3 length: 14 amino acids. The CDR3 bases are TGTGCCAGTAGCGACAGGGGGCTGAATTCACCCCTCCACTTT. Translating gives CASSDRGLNSPLHF.

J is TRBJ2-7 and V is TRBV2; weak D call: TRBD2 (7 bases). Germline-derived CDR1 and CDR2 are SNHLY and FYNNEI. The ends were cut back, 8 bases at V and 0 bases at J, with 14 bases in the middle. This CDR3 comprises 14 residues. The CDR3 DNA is TGTGCCAGCCGGAGGGGGGGGAGCTCCTACGAGCAGTACTTC. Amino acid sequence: CASRRGGSSYEQYF.

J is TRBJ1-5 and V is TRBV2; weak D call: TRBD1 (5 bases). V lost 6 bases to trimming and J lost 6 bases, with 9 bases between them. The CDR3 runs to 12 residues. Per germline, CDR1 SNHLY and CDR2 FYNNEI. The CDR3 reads CASSPRAQPQHF. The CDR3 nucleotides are TGTGCCAGCAGCCCCAGGGCTCAGCCCCAGCATTTT.

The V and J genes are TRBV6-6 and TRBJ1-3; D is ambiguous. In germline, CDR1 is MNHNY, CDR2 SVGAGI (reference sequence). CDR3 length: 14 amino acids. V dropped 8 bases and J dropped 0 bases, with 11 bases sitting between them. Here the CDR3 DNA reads TGTGCCAGCGCTCTTGGTCACTCTGGAAACACCATATATTTT. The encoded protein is CASALGHSGNTIYF.

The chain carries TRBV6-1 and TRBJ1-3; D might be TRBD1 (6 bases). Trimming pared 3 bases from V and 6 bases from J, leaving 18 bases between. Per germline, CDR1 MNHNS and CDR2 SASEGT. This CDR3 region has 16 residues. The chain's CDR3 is CASSDPPRGRQNTIYF. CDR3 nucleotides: TGTGCCAGCAGTGACCCCCCTAGGGGGAGGCAAAACACCATATATTTT.